The 26 T cell receptor beta chains below were found in one sample sequenced in a study of T cells after yellow fever vaccination. Via MiXCR, TCRdb re-called the 5' RACE reads, giving one row per CDR3 protein. The sample contains 500,000 to 700,000 distinct CDR3 sequences, about a fifth of which appear only once. This specimen consisted of PBMCs, obtained 15 days after the yellow fever booster vaccination. The receptor set was obtained from a man younger than 40 who received the YFV17D yellow fever vaccine.

V gene TRBV25-1 combines with J gene TRBJ2-4; D is ambiguous. The CDR3 spans 11 residues. The germline CDR1 and CDR2 sequences are MGHDK and SYGVNS. Trimming shortened V by 5 bases and J by 5 bases, and 4 bases separated the two germline ends. CDR3 nucleotides: TGTGCCAGCAGTCCCGAAAACATTCAGTACTTC. It translates to CASSPENIQYF.

The gene calls are TRBV27 and TRBJ1-4; the D gene is possibly TRBD1 (6 bases). Germline lookup yields CDR1 MNHEY and CDR2 SMNVEV (reference sequence). This CDR3 comprises 14 residues. Trimming took off 3 bases at V and 4 bases at J, with 9 bases between the two ends. The CDR3 nucleotides are TGTGCCAGCAGTTTGCGGACAGATAATGAAAAACTGTTTTTT. Translation: CASSLRTDNEKLFF. The variable domain in full, completed from reference TRBV27 and TRBJ1-4, reads EAQVTQNPRYLITVTGKKLTVTCSQNMNHEYMSWYRQDPGLGLRQIYYSMNVEVTDKGDVPEGYKVSRKEKRNFPLILESPSPNQTSLYFCASSLRTDNEKLFFGSGTQLSVL.

This rearrangement joins TRBV9 to TRBJ2-1, with unresolved D. V was cut by 0 bases and J by 9 bases, with 10 bases left in between. Germline V CDR1 and CDR2: SGDLS, YYNGEE. This CDR3 region has 13 residues. Here the CDR3 DNA reads TGTGCCAGCAGCGTAGCCCAGGAGTCTGAGCAGTTCTTC. It encodes CASSVAQESEQFF.

The chain joins TRBV29-1 to TRBJ2-7; TRBD1 agrees at 9 bases. The CDR3 length is 13 residues. V lost 4 bases and J lost 3; bases outside the gene matches: 4. Germline V lookup: CDR1 SQVTM, CDR2 ANQGSEA. This CDR3 is CSVGGTGYYEQYF. In nucleotides, the CDR3 is TGCAGCGTTGGCGGGACAGGGTACTACGAGCAGTACTTC.

The rearrangement links TRBV11-2 to TRBJ2-7; TRBD1 aligns across 10 bases. This CDR3 contains 15 residues. V was clipped by 0 bases and J by 5 bases; unmatched bases: 4. CDR1 and CDR2 from the germline V gene are SGHAT and FQNNGV. CDR3 sequence reads: CASSLEGQGTHEQYF. Here the CDR3 DNA reads TGTGCCAGCAGCTTAGAGGGACAGGGGACCCACGAGCAGTACTTC. Based on the CDR3 plus reference TRBV11-2 and TRBJ2-7, the full variable domain is EAGVAQSPRYKIIEKRQSVAFWCNPISGHATLYWYQQILGQGPKLLIQFQNNGVVDDSQLPKDRFSAERLKGVDSTLKIQPAKLEDSAVYLCASSLEGQGTHEQYFGPGTRLTVT.

In this sample, this clonotype turned up a few times. This chain uses TRBV24-1 with TRBJ2-1; tentatively, D is TRBD2 (5 bases). The CDR3 contains 15 residues. The germline V gene has CDR1 KGHDR and CDR2 SFDVKD. V lost 1 base, J lost 7 bases, and 13 bases lay in between. The CDR3 is CATSDFVGDGNEQFF. CDR3 DNA sequence: TGTGCCACCAGTGATTTTGTGGGAGACGGGAATGAGCAGTTCTTC.

V usage is TRBV20-1 and J usage is TRBJ2-3, with D maybe TRBD2 (5 bases). The CDR3 has 13 amino acids. Trimming cost V 2 bases and J 4 bases, with 10 bases left between them. Germline CDR1 is DFQATT and CDR2 is SNEGSKA (reference sequence). CDR3 in amino acids: CSARMRVADTQYF. CDR3 nucleotide sequence: TGCAGTGCTAGAATGAGGGTCGCAGATACGCAGTATTTT.

This clonotype came up a few times. This sequence joins TRBV28 and TRBJ1-1; D unclear. Trimming shortened V by 3 bases and J by 11 bases, and 13 bases separated the two germline ends. There are 12 residues in the CDR3. Germline V CDR1 and CDR2: MDHEN, SYDVKM. CDR3 sequence reads: CASSFLQEEAFF. The CDR3 DNA follows: TGTGCCAGCAGTTTTTTACAAGAGGAGGCTTTCTTT.

This sequence joins TRBV20-1 and TRBJ2-2, with TRBD1 as a possible D gene (6 bases). CDR3 length: 12 amino acids. CDR1 DFQATT and CDR2 SNEGSKA come from the germline V gene (reference sequence). V lost 6 bases and J lost 6, with 11 bases in between. CDR3 bases: TGCAGTGCGAAACAGGGTCCCGGGGAGCTGTTTTTT. Residues: CSAKQGPGELFF.

This clonotype was observed a few times. The chain has TRBV6-1 and TRBJ2-7; 10 positions agree with TRBD2. Germline loops: CDR1 MNHNS, CDR2 SASEGT. Losses at the gene ends were 5 bases for V and 2 bases for J; bases not matched to a gene: 9. This CDR3 region has 16 residues. DNA of the CDR3: TGTGCCAGCAGTCCGCTCACTAGCGGGGCCGCCTACGAGCAGTACTTC. It specifies CASSPLTSGAAYEQYF.

This clonotype was seen a handful of times. The V call is TRBV20-1, the J call TRBJ2-7; the match to TRBD1 covers 8 bases. The CDR3 consists of 13 residues. The J segment lost 3 bases and the V segment lost 5 bases, leaving 6 bases of the junction unmatched. Germline V lookup: CDR1 DFQATT, CDR2 SNEGSKA (reference sequence). The DNA for the CDR3 is TGCAGTGCTTCCCCAGGGGGCAGCTACGAGCAGTACTTC. Residues: CSASPGGSYEQYF.

The sample holds a few counts of this clonotype. V usage is TRBV3-1 and J usage is TRBJ2-1; 7 bases match TRBD2. Trimming removed 2 bases from V and 5 bases from J; junction bases left unmatched: 6. Germline V gene sequence: CDR1 LGHDT, CDR2 YNNKEL (reference sequence). The CDR3 loop spans 15 amino acids. The CDR3 DNA follows: TGTGCCAGCAGCCAAAGGGCTAGCGGAGACAATGAGCAGTTCTTC. Translating it yields CASSQRASGDNEQFF.

The table lists this clonotype with many counts. The genes are TRBV5-1 and TRBJ2-1; possibly TRBD2 for D (6 bases). This CDR3 contains 16 residues. CDR1 SGHRS and CDR2 YFSETQ come from the germline V gene. Trimming cost V 4 bases and J 0 bases, with 14 bases left between them. The CDR3 sequence is CASSPGLQSSYNEQFF. As DNA, the CDR3 is TGCGCCAGCAGCCCGGGACTCCAGAGCTCCTACAATGAGCAGTTCTTC.

The V gene is TRBV5-1, the J gene TRBJ2-2; 8 nucleotides match TRBD2. The CDR3 spans 15 residues. From germline, CDR1 is SGHRS and CDR2 YFSETQ. Trimming at V came to 6 bases and at J to 4 bases, leaving 8 bases not matched to a gene. Written as DNA, the CDR3 is TGCGCCAGCAAACCGGGACTAGGGGGCACCGGGGAGCTGTTTTTT. Translating gives CASKPGLGGTGELFF. Full variable domain (rest looked up from reference TRBV5-1 and TRBJ2-2): KAGVTQTPRYLIKTRGQQVTLSCSPISGHRSVSWYQQTPGQGLQFLFEYFSETQRNKGNFPGRFSGRQFSNSRSEMNVSTLELGDSALYLCASKPGLGGTGELFFGEGSRLTVL.

This chain uses TRBV20-1 with TRBJ1-2, with TRBD1 as a possible D gene (5 bases). The V and J ends lost 6 bases and 8 bases respectively, with 19 bases between them. Germline V lookup: CDR1 DFQATT, CDR2 SNEGSKA (reference sequence). CDR3 length: 13 amino acids. CDR3 residues: CSAQVEMGQGYTF. The CDR3 DNA follows: TGCAGTGCCCAAGTAGAGATGGGGCAGGGCTACACCTTC.

The chain carries TRBV20-1 and TRBJ1-2, with 10 bases aligning to TRBD1. The CDR3 totals 13 residues. The V and J ends lost 6 bases and 5 bases, in that order; junction bases with no gene match: 6. Germline loops: CDR1 DFQATT, CDR2 SNEGSKA (reference sequence). In nucleotides, the CDR3 is TGCAGTGCCCGACAGGGGGCTCAGTATGGCTACACCTTC. It yields the protein CSARQGAQYGYTF.

J is TRBJ1-1 and V is TRBV20-1; weak D call: TRBD1 (6 bases). The V end lost 1 base, the J end lost 7 bases, and 16 bases lay between the germline ends. This CDR3 contains 14 residues. Germline V gene lookup returns CDR1 DFQATT and CDR2 SNEGSKA (reference sequence). Written as DNA, the CDR3 is TGCAGTGCTAGAGGGGGGGGCAGGGAGGGTGAAGCTTTCTTT. Its translation is CSARGGGREGEAFF.

The V gene is TRBV24-1, the J gene TRBJ2-3; D not certain. The CDR3 length is 15 residues. CDR1 is KGHDR, CDR2 SFDVKD, per germline. V lost 0 bases, J lost 5 bases, and 11 bases lay in between. DNA for the CDR3: TGTGCCACCAGTGATTTGGGGTCTAATATAGATACGCAGTATTTT. It yields the protein CATSDLGSNIDTQYF.

This clonotype was seen a handful of times. This rearrangement joins TRBV27 to TRBJ1-1, with D unresolved. The CDR3 runs 15 residues. The V gene's germline CDR1 is MNHEY and CDR2 SMNVEV (reference sequence). Trimming cost V 0 bases and J 1 base, with 9 bases left between them. CDR3 sequence (DNA): TGTGCCAGCAGTTTATCCCCCCCGGGGAACACTGAAGCTTTCTTT. Translating it yields CASSLSPPGNTEAFF.

V is TRBV29-1 and J is TRBJ2-3; D uncertain. This CDR3 has 12 residues. V was clipped by 5 bases and J by 6 bases, with 12 bases between them. CDR1 and CDR2 from the germline V gene are SQVTM and ANQGSEA. CDR3 region: CSVSRRRDTQYF. The CDR3 nucleotides are TGCAGCGTTTCCAGGCGCAGGGATACGCAGTATTTT.

The genes are TRBV5-1 and TRBJ2-5; possibly TRBD1 for D (5 bases). The CDR3 is 15 amino acids. The germline CDR1 and CDR2 sequences are SGHRS and YFSETQ. Trimming took off 7 bases at V and 1 base at J, with 17 bases between the two ends. CDR3 loop: CASGPVAGFQETQYF. The CDR3 DNA is TGCGCCAGCGGACCGGTGGCAGGGTTCCAAGAGACCCAGTACTTC.

The chain employs TRBV9 and TRBJ1-6, with a tentative D call TRBD1 (5 bases). This CDR3 contains 16 residues. Looked up from germline, CDR1 is SGDLS and CDR2 is YYNGEE. Trimming stripped 4 bases from V and 9 bases from J, with 20 bases between. The CDR3 sequence is CASSPHEGSTSSPLHF. The CDR3 DNA reads as TGTGCCAGCAGCCCTCACGAGGGGTCTACGAGTTCACCCCTCCACTTT.

This clonotype was seen only once. V usage is TRBV7-2 and J usage is TRBJ2-7, with 10 bases identical to TRBD2. The CDR3 contains 14 residues. V gave up 2 bases and J gave up 5 bases; unmatched junction bases: 3. Germline-derived CDR1 and CDR2 are SGHTA and FQGNSA. CDR3 sequence (DNA): TGTGCCAGCAGCTTACTAGCGGGAGTAAACGAGCAGTACTTC. This gives the protein CASSLLAGVNEQYF.

The sample holds a few counts of this clonotype. Here the CDR3 reads CASSPRQNSNQPQHF. The CDR3 DNA reads TGTGCCAGCTCACCACGCCAGAATAGCAATCAGCCCCAGCATTTT. This sequence joins TRBV18 and TRBJ1-5; D not resolved. CDR1 is KGHSH and CDR2 is LQKENI in the germline V gene. Trimming took off 1 base at V and 0 bases at J, with 7 bases between the two ends. The CDR3 spans 15 residues.

This clonotype was found a few times. The V and J genes are TRBV7-3 and TRBJ2-1, with 8 bases identical to TRBD2. CDR1 SGHTA and CDR2 FQGTGA come from the germline V gene. This CDR3 has 15 residues. The V segment lost 2 bases and the J segment 9 bases; nucleotides outside the gene matches: 9. The CDR3 region has the DNA TGTGCCAGCAGCTTAGCGGGAGGACCGCGGGGTGAGCAGTTCTTC. It translates to CASSLAGGPRGEQFF.

This clonotype turned up a few times. The V and J genes are TRBV6-2 or TRBV6-3 and TRBJ2-1, with TRBD1 as a possible D gene (6 bases). The CDR3 has 15 residues. Germline CDR1 is MNHEY and CDR2 is SVGEGT. The germline V and J ends were trimmed by 7 bases and 1 base, with 14 bases remaining between them. The CDR3 DNA follows: TGTGCCAGCACGGAAGGAGGACAGTCCTACAATGAGCAGTTCTTC. The encoded protein is CASTEGGQSYNEQFF.